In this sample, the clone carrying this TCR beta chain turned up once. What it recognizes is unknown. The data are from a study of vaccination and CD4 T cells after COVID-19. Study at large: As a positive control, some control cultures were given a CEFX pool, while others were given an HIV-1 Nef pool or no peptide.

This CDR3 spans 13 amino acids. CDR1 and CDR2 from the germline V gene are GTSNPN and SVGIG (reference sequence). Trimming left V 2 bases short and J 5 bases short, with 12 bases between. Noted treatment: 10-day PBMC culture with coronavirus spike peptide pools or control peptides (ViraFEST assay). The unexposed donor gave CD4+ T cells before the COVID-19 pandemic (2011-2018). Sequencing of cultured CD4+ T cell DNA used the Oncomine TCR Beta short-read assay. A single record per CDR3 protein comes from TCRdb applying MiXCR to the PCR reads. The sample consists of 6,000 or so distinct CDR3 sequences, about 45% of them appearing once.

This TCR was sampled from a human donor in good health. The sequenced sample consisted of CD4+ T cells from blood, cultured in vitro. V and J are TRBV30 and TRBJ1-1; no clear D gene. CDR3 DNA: TGTGCCTGGAGTACCACGGGTGGGACTGAAGCTTTCTTT. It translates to CAWSTTGGTEAFF.